Only a few counts were recorded for the clone carrying this TCR beta chain. Germline and genes here are mouse. The read terminates 1 residue before the CDR3 end, so the remaining end is supplied by the germline J gene. The germline V gene has CDR1 SNHLY and CDR2 FYNGKV (reference sequence). Losses at the gene ends were 3 bases for V and 5 bases for J; bases not matched to a gene: 0. The length of the CDR3 is 12 residues. This sample is part of a study of tissue T cells after allogeneic stem cell transplantation. Generated by immunoSEQ multiplex PCR, the TCRdb table keeps only in-frame clones and is missing some. Of about 50,000 clones listed, around 70% are singletons.

The sample comprised sorted cells pooled from one or two spleens. The rearrangement joins TRBV3 to TRBJ2-7; 8 bases are a match to TRBD2. The source is a pool of C57BL/6 mice in good health. Partial CDR3 DNA: TGTGCCAGCAGCTTTGGGGGGGATGAACAGTAC. Its protein product is CASSFGGDEQY. The CDR3, in full, reads CASSFGGDEQYF.